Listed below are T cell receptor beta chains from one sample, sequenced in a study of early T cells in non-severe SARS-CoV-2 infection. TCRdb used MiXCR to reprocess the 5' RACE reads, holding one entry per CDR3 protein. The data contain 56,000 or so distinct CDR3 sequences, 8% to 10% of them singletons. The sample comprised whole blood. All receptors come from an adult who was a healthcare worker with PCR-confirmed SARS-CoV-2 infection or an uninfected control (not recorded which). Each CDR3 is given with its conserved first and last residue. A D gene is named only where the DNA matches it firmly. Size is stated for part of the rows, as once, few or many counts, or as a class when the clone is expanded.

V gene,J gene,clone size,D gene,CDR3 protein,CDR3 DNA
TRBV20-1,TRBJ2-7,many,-,CSATRGSWSYEQYF,TGCAGTGCTACTCGGGGGAGTTGGTCCTACGAGCAGTACTTC
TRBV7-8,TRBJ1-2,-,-,CASSVDGYGYTF,TGTGCCAGCAGCGTGGACGGCTATGGCTACACCTTC
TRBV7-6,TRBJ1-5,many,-,CASSWGPGQPQHF,TGTGCCAGCAGCTGGGGACCCGGGCAGCCCCAGCATTTT
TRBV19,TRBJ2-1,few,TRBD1,CASSTDRVSNEQFF,TGTGCCAGTAGCACGGACAGGGTCAGCAATGAGCAGTTCTTC
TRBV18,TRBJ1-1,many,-,CASSSLDRNTEAFF,TGTGCCAGCTCATCGTTAGACAGGAACACTGAAGCTTTCTTT
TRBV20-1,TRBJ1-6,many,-,CSARGEPSSPLHF,TGCAGTGCTAGGGGAGAACCGAGTTCACCCCTCCACTTT
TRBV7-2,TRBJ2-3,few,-,CASSLERADTQYF,TGTGCCAGCAGCTTAGAGCGGGCGGATACGCAGTATTTT
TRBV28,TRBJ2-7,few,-,CASSPSGAHSSYEQYF,TGTGCCAGCAGTCCGTCGGGAGCCCATAGCTCCTACGAGCAGTACTTC
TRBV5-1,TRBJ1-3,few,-,CASSLWGSGNTIYF,TGCGCCAGCAGCTTGTGGGGCTCTGGAAACACCATATATTTT
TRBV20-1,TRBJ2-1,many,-,CSATPEGALNEQFF,TGCAGTGCCACCCCGGAGGGGGCATTGAATGAGCAGTTCTTC
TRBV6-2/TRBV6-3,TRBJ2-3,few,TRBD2,CASSSRRPLAGYGDTQYF,TGTGCCAGCAGTTCCCGTAGACCTTTAGCGGGGTATGGAGATACGCAGTATTTT
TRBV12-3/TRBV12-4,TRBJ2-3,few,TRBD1,CASSFLGQATDTQYF,TGTGCCAGCAGTTTTCTGGGACAGGCCACAGATACGCAGTATTTT
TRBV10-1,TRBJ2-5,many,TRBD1,CASSRTTGLKAETQYF,TGCGCCAGCAGCCGTACGACAGGGCTTAAGGCGGAGACCCAGTACTTC
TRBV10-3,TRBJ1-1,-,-,CAISTGTSTEAFF,TGTGCCATCAGTACTGGGACGAGCACTGAAGCTTTCTTT
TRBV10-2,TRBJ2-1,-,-,CASSESTPMGGEQFF,TGCGCCAGCAGTGAGTCGACCCCTATGGGAGGTGAGCAGTTCTTC
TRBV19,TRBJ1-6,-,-,CASSPGPGQITPLHF,TGTGCCAGTAGCCCGGGCCCAGGACAGATTACACCCCTCCACTTT
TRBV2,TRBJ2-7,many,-,CASSGGGDYEQYF,TGTGCCAGCAGTGGAGGGGGGGACTACGAGCAGTACTTC
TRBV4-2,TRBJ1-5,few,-,CASSQDRTGGPQHF,TGTGCCAGCAGCCAAGATAGGACCGGAGGGCCCCAGCATTTT
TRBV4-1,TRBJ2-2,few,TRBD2,CASSRGLAGGRGGELFF,TGCGCCAGCAGCCGCGGACTAGCGGGAGGAAGGGGCGGGGAGCTGTTTTTT
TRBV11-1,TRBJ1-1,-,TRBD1,CASSRGQINLNTEAFF,TGTGCCAGCAGCAGGGGACAGATAAACCTGAACACTGAAGCTTTCTTT
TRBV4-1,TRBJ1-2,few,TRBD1,CASSQPGQGISNYGYTF,TGCGCCAGCAGCCAGCCGGGACAGGGGATTTCTAACTATGGCTACACCTTC
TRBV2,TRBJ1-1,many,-,CASSELTAAFF,TGTGCCAGCAGTGAATTGACGGCAGCTTTCTTT
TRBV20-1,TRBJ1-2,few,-,CSARGSYGYTF,TGCAGTGCTAGGGGCAGCTATGGCTACACCTTC
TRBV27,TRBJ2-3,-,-,CASSSATFGDTQYF,TGTGCCAGCAGTTCGGCTACATTCGGAGATACGCAGTATTTT
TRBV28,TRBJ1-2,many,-,CASSLAGANYGYTF,TGTGCCAGCAGTTTAGCAGGGGCTAACTATGGCTACACCTTC
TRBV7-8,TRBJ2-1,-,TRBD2,CASSAPGLGRDNEQFF,TGTGCCAGCAGCGCACCGGGACTAGGGCGCGACAATGAGCAGTTCTTC
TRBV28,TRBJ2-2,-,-,CASHGHLQGITGELFF,TGTGCCAGCCATGGGCACCTCCAGGGGATCACCGGGGAGCTGTTTTTT
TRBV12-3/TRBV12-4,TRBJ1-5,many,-,CASSFVRQPQHF,TGTGCCAGCAGTTTTGTCCGGCAGCCCCAGCATTTT
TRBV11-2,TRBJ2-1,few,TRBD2,CASSTGTSGREQFF,TGTGCCAGCAGCACCGGGACTAGCGGCCGAGAGCAGTTCTTC
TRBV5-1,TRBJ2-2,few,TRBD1,CASSFRVEGTESTGELFF,TGCGCCAGCAGCTTTAGGGTCGAAGGGACAGAGAGCACCGGGGAGCTGTTTTTT
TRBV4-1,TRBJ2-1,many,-,CASSQAGTKQFF,TGCGCCAGCAGCCAAGCGGGCACTAAGCAGTTCTTC
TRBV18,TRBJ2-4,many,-,CASSPPSTQANIQYF,TGTGCCAGCTCACCACCCTCAACACAAGCAAACATTCAGTACTTC
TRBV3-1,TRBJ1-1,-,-,CASSGRQGGSEAFF,TGTGCCAGCAGCGGCCGGCAAGGGGGTTCTGAAGCTTTCTTT
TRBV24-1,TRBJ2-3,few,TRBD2,CATSVAGDTDTQYF,TGTGCCACCAGTGTTGCGGGGGACACAGATACGCAGTATTTT
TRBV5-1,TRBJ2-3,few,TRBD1,CASSLEGLGTGTTDTQYF,TGCGCCAGCAGCCTGGAGGGGCTAGGGACAGGAACCACAGATACGCAGTATTTT
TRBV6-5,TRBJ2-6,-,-,CASSWTTGGAGANVLTF,TGTGCCAGCAGTTGGACTACAGGCGGGGCTGGGGCCAACGTCCTGACTTTC
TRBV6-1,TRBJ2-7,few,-,CASSRTRDRSYEQYF,TGTGCCAGCAGCAGAACCCGGGACCGGTCCTACGAGCAGTACTTC
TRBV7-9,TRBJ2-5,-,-,CASSQLPETQYF,TGTGCCAGCAGCCAGCTACCTGAGACCCAGTACTTC
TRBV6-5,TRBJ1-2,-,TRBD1,CASSYFRTGGGYGYTF,TGTGCCAGCAGTTACTTTCGTACAGGGGGCGGCTATGGCTACACCTTC
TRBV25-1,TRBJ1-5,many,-,CASSEGERGQPQHF,TGTGCCAGCAGTGAAGGGGAGAGGGGTCAGCCCCAGCATTTT
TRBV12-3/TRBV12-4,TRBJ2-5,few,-,CASSLVGRGETQYF,TGTGCCAGCAGTTTAGTAGGAAGAGGAGAGACCCAGTACTTC
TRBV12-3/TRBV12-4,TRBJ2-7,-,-,CASSYTSPYEQYF,TGTGCCAGCAGTTACACCAGTCCCTACGAGCAGTACTTC
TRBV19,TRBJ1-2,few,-,CASSGVRHYGYTF,TGTGCCAGTAGCGGGGTGAGGCACTATGGCTACACCTTC
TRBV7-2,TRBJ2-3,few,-,CASSGSGDTQYF,TGTGCCAGCAGCGGTTCCGGAGATACGCAGTATTTT
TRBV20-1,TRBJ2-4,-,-,CSAKFIIEIAKNIQYF,TGCAGTGCTAAATTTATTATTGAAATAGCCAAAAACATTCAGTACTTC
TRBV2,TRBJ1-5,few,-,CASSVSQLSNQPQHF,TGTGCCAGCAGTGTGTCACAGCTGAGCAATCAGCCCCAGCATTTT
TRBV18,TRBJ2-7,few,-,CASSLWDTPYEQYF,TGTGCCAGCTCACTTTGGGACACCCCCTACGAGCAGTACTTC
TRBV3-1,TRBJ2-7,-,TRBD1,CASSRQGPSYEQYF,TGTGCCAGCAGCCGACAGGGTCCCTCCTACGAGCAGTACTTC
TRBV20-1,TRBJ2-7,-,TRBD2,CSARGSSGVSYEQYF,TGCAGTGCTAGAGGGTCCAGCGGGGTGTCCTACGAGCAGTACTTC
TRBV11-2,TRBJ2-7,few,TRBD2,CASSLTSGYSYEQYF,TGTGCCAGCAGCTTAACTAGCGGCTACTCCTACGAGCAGTACTTC
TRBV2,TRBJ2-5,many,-,CASSREYQETQYF,TGTGCCAGCAGCCGCGAGTACCAAGAGACCCAGTACTTC
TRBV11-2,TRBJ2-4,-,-,CASSLEPRNIQYF,TGTGCCAGCAGCTTAGAGCCCAGGAACATTCAGTACTTC